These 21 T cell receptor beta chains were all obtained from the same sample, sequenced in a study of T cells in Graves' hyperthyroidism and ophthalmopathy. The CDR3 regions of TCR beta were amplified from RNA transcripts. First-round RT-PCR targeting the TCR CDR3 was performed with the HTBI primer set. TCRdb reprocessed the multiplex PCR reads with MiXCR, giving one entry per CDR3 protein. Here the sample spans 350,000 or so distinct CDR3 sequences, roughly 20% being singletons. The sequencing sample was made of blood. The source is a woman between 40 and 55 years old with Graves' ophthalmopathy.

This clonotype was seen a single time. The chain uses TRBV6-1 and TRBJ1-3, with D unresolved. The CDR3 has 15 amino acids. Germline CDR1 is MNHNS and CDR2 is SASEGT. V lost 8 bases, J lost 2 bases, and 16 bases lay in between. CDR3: CASWENTGAGNTIYF. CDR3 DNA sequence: TGTGCCAGCTGGGAGAACACCGGGGCTGGAAACACCATATATTTT.

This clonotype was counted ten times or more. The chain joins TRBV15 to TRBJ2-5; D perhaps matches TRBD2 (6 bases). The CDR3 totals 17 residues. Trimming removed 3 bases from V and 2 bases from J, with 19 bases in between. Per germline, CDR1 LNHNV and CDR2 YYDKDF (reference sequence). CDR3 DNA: TGTGCCACCAGCAGCACCTGGGGGAGGATGGGGCAAGAGACCCAGTACTTC. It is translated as CATSSTWGRMGQETQYF.

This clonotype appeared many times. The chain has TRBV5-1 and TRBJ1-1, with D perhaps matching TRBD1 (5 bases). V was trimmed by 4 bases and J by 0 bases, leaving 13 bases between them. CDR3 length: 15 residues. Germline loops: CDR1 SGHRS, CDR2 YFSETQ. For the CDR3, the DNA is TGCGCCAGCAGCCTCGGTGGGGCGCTGAACACTGAAGCTTTCTTT. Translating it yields CASSLGGALNTEAFF. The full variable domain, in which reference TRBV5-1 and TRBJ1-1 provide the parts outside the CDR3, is KAGVTQTPRYLIKTRGQQVTLSCSPISGHRSVSWYQQTPGQGLQFLFEYFSETQRNKGNFPGRFSGRQFSNSRSEMNVSTLELGDSALYLCASSLGGALNTEAFFGQGTRLTVV.

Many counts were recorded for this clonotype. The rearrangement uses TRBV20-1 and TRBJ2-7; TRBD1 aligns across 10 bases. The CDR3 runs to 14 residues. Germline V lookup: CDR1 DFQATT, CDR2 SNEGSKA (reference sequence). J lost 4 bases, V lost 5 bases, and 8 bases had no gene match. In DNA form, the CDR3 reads TGCAGTGCTGGGACGGGGACAGGGGAATACGAGCAGTACTTC. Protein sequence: CSAGTGTGEYEQYF.

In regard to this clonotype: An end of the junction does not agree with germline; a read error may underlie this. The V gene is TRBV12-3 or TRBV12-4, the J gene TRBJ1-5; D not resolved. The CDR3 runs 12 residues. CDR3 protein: CASTQSNQPQPF. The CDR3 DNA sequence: TGTGCCAGCACGCAGAGCAATCAGCCCCAGCCTTTT.

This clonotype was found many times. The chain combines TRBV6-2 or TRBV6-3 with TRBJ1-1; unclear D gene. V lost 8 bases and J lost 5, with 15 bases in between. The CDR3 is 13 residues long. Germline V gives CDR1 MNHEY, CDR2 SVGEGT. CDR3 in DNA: TGTGCCAGCCGGAACTCGGGAGAAACTGAAGCTTTCTTT. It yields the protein CASRNSGETEAFF.

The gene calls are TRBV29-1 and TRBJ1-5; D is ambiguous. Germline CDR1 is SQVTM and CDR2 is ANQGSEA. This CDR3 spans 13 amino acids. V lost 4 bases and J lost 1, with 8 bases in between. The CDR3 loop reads CSVAVDSNQPQHF. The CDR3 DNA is TGCAGCGTTGCGGTGGACAGCAATCAGCCCCAGCATTTT.

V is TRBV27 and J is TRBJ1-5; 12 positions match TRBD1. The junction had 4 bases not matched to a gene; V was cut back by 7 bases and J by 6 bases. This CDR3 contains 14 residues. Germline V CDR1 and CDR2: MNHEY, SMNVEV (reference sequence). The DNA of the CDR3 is TGTGCCAGCACCGGGACAGGGGGCATTCAGCCCCAGCATTTT. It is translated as CASTGTGGIQPQHF.

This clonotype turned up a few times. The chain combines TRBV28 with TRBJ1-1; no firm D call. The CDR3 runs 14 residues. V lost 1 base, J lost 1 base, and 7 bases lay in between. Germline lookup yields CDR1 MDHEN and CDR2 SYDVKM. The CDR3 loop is CASSLFGRNTEAFF. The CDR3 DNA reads TGTGCCAGCAGTTTATTCGGCCGGAACACTGAAGCTTTCTTT.

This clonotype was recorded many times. The CDR3 spells CASSLTGDYEQYF. DNA of the CDR3: TGTGCCAGCAGCTTAACAGGAGACTACGAGCAGTACTTC. The chain links TRBV7-3 to TRBJ2-7; D remains unclear. Germline loops: CDR1 SGHTA, CDR2 FQGTGA. V shed 0 bases and J shed 3 bases, with 6 bases lying between them. CDR3 length: 13 residues.

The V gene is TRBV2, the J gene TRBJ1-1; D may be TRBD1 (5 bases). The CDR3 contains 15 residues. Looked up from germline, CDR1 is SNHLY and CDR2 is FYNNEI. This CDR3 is CTTKRGGSVNTEAFF. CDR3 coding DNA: TGTACCACCAAGCGGGGGGGATCCGTGAACACTGAAGCTTTCTTT.

CDR3 sequence: CASSYEADIIEQYF. As DNA, the CDR3 is TGTGCCAGCAGTTACGAAGCGGATATCATCGAGCAGTACTTC. V and J are TRBV6-2 or TRBV6-3 and TRBJ2-7, with D perhaps matching TRBD2 (5 bases). Germline CDR1 MNHEY, CDR2 SVGEGT. The germline V and J ends were trimmed by 2 bases and 6 bases, with 14 bases remaining between them. This CDR3 has 14 amino acids.

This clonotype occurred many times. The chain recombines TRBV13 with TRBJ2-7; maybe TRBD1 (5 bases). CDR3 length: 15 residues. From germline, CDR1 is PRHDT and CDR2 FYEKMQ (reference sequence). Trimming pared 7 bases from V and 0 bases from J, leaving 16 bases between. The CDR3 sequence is CASTSTKDISYEQYF. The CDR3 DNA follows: TGTGCCAGCACTTCGACGAAGGACATCTCCTACGAGCAGTACTTC.

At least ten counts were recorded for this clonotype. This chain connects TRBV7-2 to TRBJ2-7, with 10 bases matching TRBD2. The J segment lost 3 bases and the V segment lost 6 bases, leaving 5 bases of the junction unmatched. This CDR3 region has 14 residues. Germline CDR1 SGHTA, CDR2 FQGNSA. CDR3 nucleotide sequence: TGTGCCAGCAGATTTAGCGGGAGGCACTACGAGCAGTACTTC. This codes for CASRFSGRHYEQYF.

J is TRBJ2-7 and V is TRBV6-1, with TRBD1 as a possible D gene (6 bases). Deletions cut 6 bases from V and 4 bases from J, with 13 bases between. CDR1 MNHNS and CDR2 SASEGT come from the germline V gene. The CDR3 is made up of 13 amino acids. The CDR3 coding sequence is TGTGCCAGCAGGAGGGGGATGGGGTACGAGCAGTACTTC. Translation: CASRRGMGYEQYF.

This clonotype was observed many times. The CDR3 bases are TGTGCCATCAGTGAGTGGGGACCGGGACAGGGAATGAACACTGAAGCTTTCTTT. Protein sequence: CAISEWGPGQGMNTEAFF. V and J are TRBV10-3 and TRBJ1-1; 9 bases line up with TRBD1. This CDR3 is built from 18 residues. Germline lookup yields CDR1 ENHRY and CDR2 SYGVKD. The V segment lost 1 base and the J segment 0 bases; nucleotides outside the gene matches: 9.

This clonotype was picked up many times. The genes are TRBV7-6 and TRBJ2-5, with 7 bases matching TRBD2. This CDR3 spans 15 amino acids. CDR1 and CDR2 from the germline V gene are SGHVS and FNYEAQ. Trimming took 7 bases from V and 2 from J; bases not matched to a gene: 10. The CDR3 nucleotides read TGTGCCAGCAACACACCTGCTAGCGGACAAGAGACCCAGTACTTC. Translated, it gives CASNTPASGQETQYF.

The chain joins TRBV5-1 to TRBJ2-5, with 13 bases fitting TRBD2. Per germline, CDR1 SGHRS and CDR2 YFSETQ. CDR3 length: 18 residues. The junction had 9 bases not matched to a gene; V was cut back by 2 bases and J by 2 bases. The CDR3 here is CASSFGGLAGVRQETQYF. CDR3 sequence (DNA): TGCGCCAGCAGCTTCGGCGGACTAGCGGGAGTTCGACAAGAGACCCAGTACTTC.

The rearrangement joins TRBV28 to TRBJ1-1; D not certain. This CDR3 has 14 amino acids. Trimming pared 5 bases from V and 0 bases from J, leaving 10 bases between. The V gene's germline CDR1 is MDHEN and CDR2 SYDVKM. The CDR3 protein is CASSRISLNTEAFF. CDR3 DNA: TGTGCCAGCAGTAGGATTTCCTTGAACACTGAAGCTTTCTTT.

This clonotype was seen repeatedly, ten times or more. The DNA for the CDR3 is TGTGCCAGCCACCGGACGGATTTCACCCAGTACTTC. Protein sequence: CASHRTDFTQYF. This chain uses TRBV2 with TRBJ2-5, with unresolved D. Trimming stripped 8 bases from V and 8 bases from J, with 15 bases between. The CDR3 loop spans 12 amino acids. Looked up from germline, CDR1 is SNHLY and CDR2 is FYNNEI.

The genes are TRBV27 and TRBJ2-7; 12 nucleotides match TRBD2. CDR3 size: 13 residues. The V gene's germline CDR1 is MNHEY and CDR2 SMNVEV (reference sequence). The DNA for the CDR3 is TGTGGCAAGGACGGACTAGCGGGATACGAGCAGTACTTC. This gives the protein CGKDGLAGYEQYF.